A selection of T cell receptor beta chains follows, all from one sample in a study of shared clonotypes between healthy human individuals. Assay used: immunoSEQ multiplex PCR; TCRdb lists only in-frame clones, some missing. The sample includes over a million clones, about four fifths of them seen just once. Sequencing was performed on memory CD4+ T cells from PBMCs. The receptors shown here come from a man between 18 and 29 years old in good health. Some clones in this sample may be carry-over from other donors' samples. The CDR3 runs from the conserved cysteine through the conserved F or W. Fields, in order: V gene, clone size, D gene, J gene, CDR3 length, CDR3 DNA, CDR3 protein. A D gene is named only where the DNA matches it firmly. Some rows mark clone size as missing; the rest say once, few, many or name a class of expanded clone.

>TRBV25-1|NA|NA|TRBJ1-5|14
TGTGCCAGTCAAGGAGGAGGGAGCGATCAGCCCCAGCATTTT
CASQGGGSDQPQHF
>TRBV5-8|few|NA|TRBJ2-2|12
TGTGCCAGCAGCTGGCCCCACACGGAGCTGTTTTTT
CASSWPHTELFF
>TRBV4-1|NA|NA|TRBJ1-2|16
TGCGCCAGCAGCCAAGGAGTAGGGTCGAATAACTATGGCTACACCTTC
CASSQGVGSNNYGYTF
>TRBV18|NA|NA|TRBJ2-7|13
TGTGCCAGCTCACCGGGGCAAGGAGACGAGCAGTACTTC
CASSPGQGDEQYF
>TRBV28|NA|NA|TRBJ1-1|16
TGTGCCAGCAGTTTAAGGTTAGGTTTGGGCGGCACTGAAGCTTTCTTT
CASSLRLGLGGTEAFF
>TRBV28|once|NA|TRBJ1-5|14
TGTGCCAGCAGCAGGGTTGTAAGCAATCAGCCCCAGCATTTT
CASSRVVSNQPQHF
>TRBV2|NA|NA|TRBJ1-1|13
TGTGCCAGCGGTCATGGGATGAACACTGAAGCTTTCTTT
CASGHGMNTEAFF
>TRBV13|NA|TRBD1|TRBJ2-5|15
TGTGCCAGCAGCTCAGGACAGGGTCGTGTCGAGACCCAGTACTTC
CASSSGQGRVETQYF
>TRBV28|NA|NA|TRBJ1-5|12
TGTGCCAGCAGTCAACGAGGTCAGCCCCAGCATTTT
CASSQRGQPQHF
>TRBV4-3|NA|NA|TRBJ1-3|16
TGCGCCAGCAGCCAAGAAGTCGGTCCGGGTGGAAACACCATATATTTT
CASSQEVGPGGNTIYF
>TRBV9|NA|TRBD1|TRBJ1-2|13
TGTGCCAGCAGCTCACAAGACAGGGGTGGCTACACCTTC
CASSSQDRGGYTF
>TRBV2|NA|TRBD2|TRBJ2-2|14
TGTGCCAGCAGAGGACTAGCCGACACCGGGGAGCTGTTTTTT
CASRGLADTGELFF
>TRBV19|once|NA|TRBJ1-1|12
TGTGCCAGTAGTAAGCGGAACACTGAAGCTTTCTTT
CASSKRNTEAFF
>TRBV7-9|NA|TRBD1|TRBJ2-2|17
TGTGCCAGCAGCCCCTTTACCGGGACAGTGAACACCGGGGAGCTGTTTTTT
CASSPFTGTVNTGELFF
>TRBV7-9|once|NA|TRBJ1-1|15
TGTGCCAGCAGCTTAGGATCAGGGGAGGACACTGAAGCTTTCTTT
CASSLGSGEDTEAFF
>TRBV28|few|TRBD1|TRBJ1-2|13
TGTGCCAGCAGTCGACAGGGAAACTATGGCTACACCTTC
CASSRQGNYGYTF
>TRBV7-9|NA|NA|TRBJ2-3|13
TGTGCCAGCAGCTTGGCCATCACAGATACGCAGTATTTT
CASSLAITDTQYF
>TRBV11-1|NA|NA|TRBJ2-3|14
TGTGCCGGCAGCCCCGGGATCTCCACAGATACGCAGTATTTT
CAGSPGISTDTQYF
>TRBV6-5|many|NA|TRBJ1-2|14
TGTGCCAGCAGTTACTCGAGAGATAACTATGGCTACACCTTC
CASSYSRDNYGYTF
>TRBV7-9|few|NA|TRBJ1-5|14
TGTGCCAGCAGCCAGACGGGGGACCATCAGCCCCAGCATTTT
CASSQTGDHQPQHF
>TRBV5-1|few|NA|TRBJ2-1|14
TGCGCCAGCAGCCGGGACGGAGAATACAATGAGCAGTTCTTC
CASSRDGEYNEQFF
>TRBV6-5|NA|NA|TRBJ1-1|12
TGTGCCAGCAGTGGAGGGGGGGGTGAAGCTTTCTTT
CASSGGGGEAFF
>TRBV25-1|NA|NA|TRBJ1-2|11
TGTGCCAGCAGTGAATATCAGGGCTACACCTTC
CASSEYQGYTF
>TRBV13|NA|TRBD2|TRBJ2-2|17
TGTGCCAGCAGCTCGCGACTAGCGGGAGGGCTTACCGGGGAGCTGTTTTTT
CASSSRLAGGLTGELFF
>TRBV28|NA|NA|TRBJ2-7|14
TGTGCCAGCTGGGGTGAGGGCCCCTGGAGAGAGCAGTACTTC
CASWGEGPWREQYF
>TRBV6-4|NA|NA|TRBJ2-2|15
TGTGCCAGCAGTGAGAGCCCGGAGGGGGCCGGGGAGCTGTTTTTT
CASSESPEGAGELFF
>TRBV29-1|NA|TRBD1|TRBJ1-1|14
TGCAGCGTTTCTCAGACAGGGCTGAACACTGAAGCTTTCTTT
CSVSQTGLNTEAFF
>TRBV7-8|NA|NA|TRBJ1-1|16
TGTGCCAGCAGCTTAGTGTCGGGGAGGAAAAGGGCTGAAGCTTTCTTT
CASSLVSGRKRAEAFF
>TRBV28|NA|NA|TRBJ2-7|12
TGTGCCAGCAGTTTCGGGAGTTACGAGCAGTACTTC
CASSFGSYEQYF
>TRBV7-9|NA|TRBD2|TRBJ2-3|15
TGTGCCAGCAGGCAAGCGGGAGGGCCCTCGGATACGCAGTATTTT
CASRQAGGPSDTQYF
>TRBV20-1|NA|NA|TRBJ2-7|11
TGCAGTGCTAAGAGGTCCTACGAGCAGTACTTC
CSAKRSYEQYF
>TRBV28|NA|NA|TRBJ2-7|12
TGTGCCAGCAGTTACCCACTCTACGAGCAGTACTTC
CASSYPLYEQYF
>TRBV4-1|NA|TRBD1|TRBJ1-1|14
TGCGCCAGCAGCCAATTCAGGGGGGGCACTGAAGCTTTCTTT
CASSQFRGGTEAFF
>TRBV9|NA|NA|TRBJ1-1|14
TGTGCCAGCAGCGCGGGACTTAAGAACACTGAAGCTTTCTTT
CASSAGLKNTEAFF
>TRBV28|NA|NA|TRBJ2-2|18
TGTGCCAGCAGTTTAACCCGCTCCCTCGGGGATACCACCGGGGAGCTGTTTTTT
CASSLTRSLGDTTGELFF
>TRBV7-2|NA|NA|TRBJ2-7|15
TGTGCCAGCAGCCGAGAATCTGGGGGGACCTACGAGCAGTACTTC
CASSRESGGTYEQYF
>TRBV11-2|NA|NA|TRBJ2-1|13
TGTGCCAGCAGCTTATACACTCGGAATGAGCAGTTCTTC
CASSLYTRNEQFF
>TRBV28|NA|TRBD1|TRBJ1-4|14
TGTGCCAGCAGTGAACAGGGGGGTGGGGAAAAACTGTTTTTT
CASSEQGGGEKLFF
>TRBV11-3|NA|NA|TRBJ2-7|15
TGTGCCAGCAGCTTATATAGCGGAGCCGCCTACGAGCAGTACTTC
CASSLYSGAAYEQYF
>TRBV7-6|few|NA|TRBJ1-1|15
TGTGCCAGCAGCCCAGTCCAGGGCGGGACCACTGAAGCTTTCTTT
CASSPVQGGTTEAFF
>TRBV21-1|once|NA|TRBJ1-2|13
TGTGCCAGCAGTGGCAGAGAGATCTATGGCTACACCTTC
CASSGREIYGYTF
>TRBV2|NA|NA|TRBJ2-1|16
TGTGCCAGCAGTGAAGGTGGGCGGAGCTCCTACAATGAGCAGTTCTTC
CASSEGGRSSYNEQFF
>TRBV5-1|NA|TRBD1|TRBJ2-5|18
TGCGCCAGCAGGACCGGACAGGGTAGAGTAGGGCCCCAAGAGACCCAGTACTTC
CASRTGQGRVGPQETQYF
>TRBV5-1|NA|TRBD2|TRBJ2-7|16
TGCGCCAGCAGCACTGATAGCGGGGGAACATCCTACGAGCAGTACTTC
CASSTDSGGTSYEQYF
>TRBV7-9|NA|NA|TRBJ2-7|14
TGTGCCAGCAGCGTCGGGACTCTCCTGTACGAGCAGTACTTC
CASSVGTLLYEQYF
>TRBV28|NA|NA|TRBJ1-2|14
TGTGCCAGCATTACAGGGACGACGAACTATGGCTACACCTTC
CASITGTTNYGYTF
>TRBV5-6|NA|TRBD1|TRBJ1-2|15
TGTGCCAGCAGCTTTTGGGACAGGGTCTCGTTTGGCTACACCTTC
CASSFWDRVSFGYTF
>TRBV4-2|NA|NA|TRBJ1-4|17
TGTGCCAGCAGCCAAGATAAAACAGGGAACACTAATGAAAAACTGTTTTTT
CASSQDKTGNTNEKLFF
>TRBV5-1|NA|NA|TRBJ2-3|14
TGCGCCAGCAGCCTCGGGTCAGAGGGAGATACGCAGTATTTT
CASSLGSEGDTQYF